This TCR beta chain was profiled in a study of T cell clones after liver transplantation. Method: immunoSEQ multiplex PCR; TCRdb's copy keeps in-frame clones and lacks some. The table records 9,500 to 10,000 clones, approximately 72% of them present only once. Germline V gene data show CDR1 as SGHVS and CDR2 as FQNEAQ. The CDR3 contains 15 residues. Trimming shortened V by 5 bases and J by 2 bases, and 16 bases separated the two germline ends. The receptor comes from a human patient who received a liver transplant. These T cells may partly come from the graft donor. The sample in question was CD8+ T cells from blood, obtained at the approximately 16-month timepoint. V is TRBV7-8 and J is TRBJ2-7; D may be TRBD1 or TRBD2 (5 bases each). For the CDR3, the DNA is TGTGCCAGCAGCCCCTATGAGAGGGGCCCCTACGAGCAGTACGTC. Protein sequence: CASSPYERGPYEQYV.